The rows below give T cell receptor beta chains drawn from one sample of a study of cytomegalovirus exposure and HLA in healthy donors. TCRdb keeps only in-frame clones here, not all; method: immunoSEQ multiplex PCR. The sample records 150,000 to 200,000 clones, 75% to 80% being singletons. The sample was PBMCs. These receptors were obtained from a woman aged 25-40 years in good health and CMV-seropositive. Each CDR3 is given with its conserved first and last residue. A D gene is named only where the DNA matches it firmly. Clone size is not always given. Where it is, it says once, few, many or a class for expanded clones.

D: TRBD1
V: TRBV2
size: .
J: TRBJ2-5
DNA: TGTGCCAGCAGTCTTCCCTTCTTCGACAGGGCAGAGACCCAGTACTTC
CDR3: CASSLPFFDRAETQYF

D: .
V: TRBV18
size: .
J: TRBJ1-5
DNA: TGTGCCAGCTCACCAATCTCGACAGAGTCGAATCAGCCCCAGCATTTT
CDR3: CASSPISTESNQPQHF

D: TRBD1
V: TRBV7-2
size: .
J: TRBJ1-2
DNA: TGTGCCAGCAGCCTCGGGACAGGGTATGGCTACACCTTC
CDR3: CASSLGTGYGYTF

D: .
V: TRBV6-1
size: .
J: TRBJ2-2
DNA: TGTGCCAGCGGGGCGACAGTTCTCACTGGGGAGCTGTTTTTT
CDR3: CASGATVLTGELFF

D: TRBD1
V: TRBV27
size: .
J: TRBJ2-6
DNA: TGTGCCAGCAGTCCACGGGACAGGGGGTCTGGGGCCAACGTCCTGACTTTC
CDR3: CASSPRDRGSGANVLTF

D: TRBD2
V: TRBV7-6
size: .
J: TRBJ2-3
DNA: TGTGCCAGCAGCCGACTAGCGACCACAGATACGCAGTATTTT
CDR3: CASSRLATTDTQYF

D: .
V: TRBV5-1
size: few
J: TRBJ2-7
DNA: TGCGCCAGCAGCCACCAAACGGGACTTCCCTCCTACGAGCAGTACTTC
CDR3: CASSHQTGLPSYEQYF

D: .
V: TRBV5-6
size: once
J: TRBJ1-1
DNA: TGTGCCAGCAGCTTTTACCAGGGTGTGAACACTGAAGCTTTCTTT
CDR3: CASSFYQGVNTEAFF

D: .
V: TRBV4-1
size: .
J: TRBJ2-7
DNA: TGCGCCAGCAGCCAAGCAGGCAGGGACGAGCAGTACTTC
CDR3: CASSQAGRDEQYF

D: .
V: TRBV5-1
size: .
J: TRBJ1-2
DNA: TGCGCCAGCAGCTTCCACAGGGCAGAAGGCTACACCTTC
CDR3: CASSFHRAEGYTF

D: .
V: TRBV7-6
size: .
J: TRBJ1-5
DNA: TGTGCCAGCAGCCCTCGGACAGATCCAAGCAATCAGCCCCAGCATTTT
CDR3: CASSPRTDPSNQPQHF

D: TRBD1
V: TRBV6-1
size: .
J: TRBJ2-3
DNA: TGTGCCAGCCAAGGGACAGGGTTTAGAGATACGCAGTATTTT
CDR3: CASQGTGFRDTQYF

D: .
V: TRBV9
size: .
J: TRBJ2-2
DNA: TGTGCCAGCAGCCCAGGGAGGGGGAGCGGCGGGGAGCTGTTTTTT
CDR3: CASSPGRGSGGELFF

D: .
V: TRBV5-1
size: .
J: TRBJ1-3
DNA: TGCGCCAGCAGCGCAGGGCCCCCACGACAGGCCTCTGGAAACACCATATATTTT
CDR3: CASSAGPPRQASGNTIYF

D: .
V: TRBV5-1
size: .
J: TRBJ1-1
DNA: TGCGCCAGCAGGAAGGGGCAGGGCACTGAAGCTTTCTTT
CDR3: CASRKGQGTEAFF

D: TRBD1
V: TRBV6-5
size: .
J: TRBJ1-2
DNA: TGTGCCAGCACCTCGCAACCGGGACAGAGGGATGGCTACACCTTC
CDR3: CASTSQPGQRDGYTF

D: TRBD2
V: TRBV27
size: .
J: TRBJ2-1
DNA: TGTGCCAGCAGTTGGACTAGCGGGAATGAGCAGTTCTTC
CDR3: CASSWTSGNEQFF

D: .
V: TRBV28
size: .
J: TRBJ2-7
DNA: TGTGCCAGCAGTCGACTGTGGTACGAGCAGTACTTC
CDR3: CASSRLWYEQYF

D: TRBD2
V: TRBV2
size: .
J: TRBJ2-1
DNA: TGTGCCAGCAGCTTCACAGGACTAGCGGACCAGTTCTTC
CDR3: CASSFTGLADQFF